This TCR beta chain comes out of a study of shared clonotypes between healthy human individuals. Study details: Samples came from two female and a few male donors aged 18 to 49.

Study donors comprised healthy, HIV-negative adults devoid of recent acute infection or vaccination. The V gene's germline CDR1 is GTSNPN and CDR2 SVGIG (reference sequence). CDR3 length: 13 residues. With 1 base clipped from V and 6 bases from J, the junction kept 1 base outside the gene matches. Regarding this clone: Distinct nucleotide sequences in the sample also encode this CDR3.

TCRdb's table, derived via immunoSEQ multiplex PCR, lists solely in-frame clones and lacks some. The data hold about 490,000 clones, with approximately 78% observed a single time. The V gene is TRBV30, the J gene TRBJ1-5; 9 bases are a match to TRBD1. The sequence was obtained from a woman in her 40s in good health. Some clones in this sample may be carry-over from other donors' samples. The sequencing sample was made of PBMCs. The CDR3 protein is CAWSATGGQPQHF. The CDR3, as DNA: TGTGCCTGGAGTGCGACAGGGGGTCAGCCCCAGCATTTT.